Sequencing of this T cell receptor (beta chain) was carried out in a study of blood T cells in healthy people across ages. Whole-study results and caveats: A roughly linear age-dependent decrease characterized TCR beta diversity per million T cells.

This CDR3 region has 15 residues. Deletions cut 8 bases from V and 5 bases from J, with 21 bases between. Germline loops: CDR1 SQVTM, CDR2 ANQGSEA. A remark on this clonotype: Its antigen is unknown.

Per sample, extraction of total RNA gave at least 6 micrograms in every case. A J-beta primer mix and a sample-barcoded 5' primer were used in a second PCR of about 7 to 12 cycles. Any given sample supplied a minimum of 3 million CDR3-containing paired-end reads. TCRdb passed the 5' RACE reads through MiXCR, listing each CDR3 protein once. This sample has about 670,000 distinct CDR3 sequences, with more than 45% found just once. The chain uses TRBV29-1 and TRBJ1-4, with D maybe TRBD1 (5 bases). This TCR derives from a woman older than 75 in good health. Sequences were obtained from blood. The DNA of the CDR3 is TGCAGCCACTCCGGAATGGGGGGGAGGAATGAAAAACTGTTTTTT. Protein: CSHSGMGGRNEKLFF. The whole variable domain, filled in from reference TRBV29-1 and TRBJ1-4, reads SAVISQKPSRDICQRGTSLTIQCQVDSQVTMMFWYRQQPGQSLTLIATANQGSEATYESGFVIDKFPISRPNLTFSTLTVSNMSPEDSSIYLCSHSGMGGRNEKLFFGSGTQLSVL.